These T cell receptor beta chains were read from a single sample in a study of control samples from healthy donors and cancer patients. Profiling relied on immunoSEQ multiplex PCR, and the TCRdb table lists in-frame clones only, not all of them. Of approximately 53,000 clones listed, approximately 90% were seen once; the top ten hold about 0.99%. The sample consisted of PBMCs. The source is a young man with colorectal cancer. Each CDR3 is given with its conserved first and last residue. The order of the fields is clone size, V gene, J gene, CDR3 protein. Size values are once, few and many counts, or a class for expanded clones, and some rows have none.

clone_size: .
v_call: TRBV5-4
j_call: TRBJ2-1
cdr3_aa: CASYAGQGPPEQFF

clone_size: .
v_call: TRBV27
j_call: TRBJ2-2
cdr3_aa: CAKHTQGPNTGELFF

clone_size: .
v_call: TRBV29-1
j_call: TRBJ1-2
cdr3_aa: CSVEITTGPFF

clone_size: once
v_call: TRBV5-1
j_call: TRBJ2-2
cdr3_aa: CASSSNPDTGELFF

clone_size: .
v_call: TRBV7-8
j_call: TRBJ2-3
cdr3_aa: CASSSTIPGGGTDTQYF

clone_size: .
v_call: TRBV7-2
j_call: TRBJ1-2
cdr3_aa: CASSPGTETWGYTF

clone_size: .
v_call: TRBV10-3
j_call: TRBJ1-6
cdr3_aa: CATIPGGRRNSPLHF

clone_size: .
v_call: TRBV14
j_call: TRBJ1-3
cdr3_aa: CASTRDSSSGNTIYF

clone_size: .
v_call: TRBV4-1
j_call: TRBJ2-1
cdr3_aa: CASSPERNEQFF

clone_size: .
v_call: TRBV11-2
j_call: TRBJ1-1
cdr3_aa: CASSLGFGTEAFF

clone_size: .
v_call: TRBV12-5
j_call: TRBJ2-3
cdr3_aa: CASGPPVVSDTQYF

clone_size: medium-sized
v_call: TRBV6-2/TRBV6-3
j_call: TRBJ2-1
cdr3_aa: CASSWSYNEQFF

clone_size: few
v_call: TRBV7-9
j_call: TRBJ2-2
cdr3_aa: CASSLRATNTGELFF

clone_size: .
v_call: TRBV2
j_call: TRBJ2-3
cdr3_aa: CASSDSLDRATDTQYF

clone_size: .
v_call: TRBV5-4
j_call: TRBJ2-3
cdr3_aa: CASSVTSGGATDTQYF

clone_size: .
v_call: TRBV11-2
j_call: TRBJ1-1
cdr3_aa: CASSLAGPMNTEAFF

clone_size: few
v_call: TRBV3-1/TRBV3-2
j_call: TRBJ2-4
cdr3_aa: CASSQGRGRGNIQYF

clone_size: .
v_call: TRBV14
j_call: TRBJ1-2
cdr3_aa: CASSQDLDPRRDGYTF

clone_size: .
v_call: TRBV6-5
j_call: TRBJ2-2
cdr3_aa: CATTRRGRTGELFF

clone_size: .
v_call: TRBV4-2
j_call: TRBJ1-2
cdr3_aa: CASSQEKGYGYTF

clone_size: .
v_call: TRBV12-3/TRBV12-4
j_call: TRBJ2-2
cdr3_aa: CASSLDDTGELFF

clone_size: .
v_call: TRBV5-1
j_call: TRBJ1-2
cdr3_aa: CASSYRDTYGYTF

clone_size: .
v_call: TRBV7-2
j_call: TRBJ1-2
cdr3_aa: CASSLHGQGGYTF

clone_size: .
v_call: TRBV3-1/TRBV3-2
j_call: TRBJ2-3
cdr3_aa: CASSQGYKGYTDTQYF

clone_size: .
v_call: TRBV4-3
j_call: TRBJ2-3
cdr3_aa: CASSQRGGTDTQYF

clone_size: .
v_call: TRBV27
j_call: TRBJ1-1
cdr3_aa: CASSLFSRYTEAFF

clone_size: .
v_call: TRBV5-6
j_call: TRBJ1-1
cdr3_aa: CASSLGGPMNTEAFF

clone_size: .
v_call: TRBV18
j_call: TRBJ1-3
cdr3_aa: CASSPQGTGSGNTIYF

clone_size: .
v_call: TRBV5-1
j_call: TRBJ1-1
cdr3_aa: CASSLPEGNTEAFF

clone_size: .
v_call: TRBV5-1
j_call: TRBJ1-1
cdr3_aa: CASSLGSPNTEAFF

clone_size: .
v_call: TRBV5-1
j_call: TRBJ2-7
cdr3_aa: CASSLGQRDQSYEQYF

clone_size: .
v_call: TRBV24-1
j_call: TRBJ2-6
cdr3_aa: CATSDGPHLSGANVLTF

clone_size: .
v_call: TRBV2
j_call: TRBJ2-2
cdr3_aa: CAKRQQNTGELFF

clone_size: .
v_call: TRBV19
j_call: TRBJ1-5
cdr3_aa: CASSIGADPYSNQPQHF

clone_size: once
v_call: TRBV5-6
j_call: TRBJ2-5
cdr3_aa: CASSLDGSPQETQYF

clone_size: .
v_call: TRBV2
j_call: TRBJ1-1
cdr3_aa: CASKRSLLNTEAFF

clone_size: .
v_call: TRBV10-3
j_call: TRBJ2-3
cdr3_aa: CTISEAGGWDTQYF

clone_size: .
v_call: TRBV6-6
j_call: TRBJ1-5
cdr3_aa: CASSYPPVGPDQPQHF

clone_size: once
v_call: TRBV6-5
j_call: TRBJ1-1
cdr3_aa: CASSRDRAGPEAFF

clone_size: .
v_call: TRBV19
j_call: TRBJ1-1
cdr3_aa: CASSPTTPNTEAFF

clone_size: .
v_call: TRBV5-4
j_call: TRBJ1-6
cdr3_aa: CASSLPGGSYNSPLHF

clone_size: .
v_call: TRBV7-9
j_call: TRBJ1-2
cdr3_aa: CASSLAAGSIYGYTF

clone_size: .
v_call: TRBV10-3
j_call: TRBJ1-6
cdr3_aa: CAISESNLHLNSPLHF

clone_size: .
v_call: TRBV3-1/TRBV3-2
j_call: TRBJ2-2
cdr3_aa: CASSQDWGLAGELFF